The 3 T cell receptor beta chains below were found in one sample sequenced in a study of vaccination and CD4 T cells after COVID-19. Antigens for these TCRs are unknown. The treatment is: roughly 11-day PBMC culture with coronavirus spike peptide pools or control peptides (ViraFEST assay). An Oncomine TCR Beta short-read assay was used to sequence the DNA from cultured CD4+ T cells. One entry per CDR3 protein, called by TCRdb with MiXCR from the PCR reads. This sample has fewer than 15,000 distinct CDR3 sequences, with 35% to 45% found just once. Sequenced here: CD4+ T cells from blood, cultured in vitro, sampled after SARS-CoV-2 vaccination. These TCRs come from a human donor who had recovered from COVID-19.

With respect to this clonotype: A read error is likely, as this CDR3 ends without the conserved phenylalanine or tryptophan. V and J are TRBV27 and TRBJ1-1, with 11 bases identical to TRBD1. This CDR3 comprises 13 residues. Germline CDR1 reads MNHEY; CDR2 reads SMNVEV (reference sequence). V shed 10 bases and J 7 bases; nucleotides not matched to a gene: 8. The CDR3 nucleotides read TGTGCCACTGGGGACAGGGGGAAAAATGAAGCTTTCTCT. Encoded protein: CATGDRGKNEAFS.

This rearrangement joins TRBV6-2 or TRBV6-3 to TRBJ1-5; 8 bases fit TRBD1. The CDR3 is made up of 12 amino acids. In germline, CDR1 is MNHEY, CDR2 SVGEGT. J lost 6 bases, V lost 5 bases, and 0 bases had no gene match. CDR3 region: CASSDRGQPQHF. The DNA of the CDR3 is TGTGCCAGCAGTGACAGGGGTCAGCCCCAGCATTTT.

This clonotype was detected only a few times. This sequence joins TRBV6-4 and TRBJ1-2, with TRBD1 identical over 8 bases. The J segment lost 4 bases and the V segment lost 0 bases, leaving 4 bases of the junction unmatched. The CDR3 totals 15 residues. Germline V gene lookup returns CDR1 MRHNA and CDR2 SNTAGT. CDR3 region: CASSDSPDRAYGYTF. As DNA, the CDR3 is TGTGCCAGCAGTGACTCCCCGGACAGGGCCTATGGCTACACCTTC.